This T cell receptor (beta chain) stems from a study of T cell responses to AZD1222 COVID-19 vaccine. Only in-frame clones appear in the TCRdb table, and some are missing; sequencing was by immunoSEQ multiplex PCR. The profile covers under 150,000 clones, with about 93% appearing a single time and 1.5% to 2% taken by the ten largest. CDR3 length: 19 residues. Germline trimming cut 3 bases from V and 4 bases from J; bases unmatched to any gene: 18. Germline V gene lookup returns CDR1 MNHEY and CDR2 SMNVEV (reference sequence). Here the sequenced sample was peripheral blood, taken on day 0 of AZD1222 vaccination. This receptor was obtained from an adult in good health. V usage is TRBV27 and J usage is TRBJ1-2; 9 positions agree with TRBD1. CDR3 amino acids: CASSFRRGQGGGRGYGYTF. In DNA form, the CDR3 reads TGTGCCAGCAGTTTCCGGCGGGGACAGGGAGGGGGTAGAGGCTATGGCTACACCTTC.